What follows are 27 T cell receptor beta chains derived from one specimen sequenced in a study of T cell responses to AZD1222 COVID-19 vaccine. Method: immunoSEQ multiplex PCR; TCRdb's copy keeps in-frame clones and lacks some. This sample carries almost 70,000 clones, over 65% of them seen once, and the ten largest clones take more than 20%. The sample here was peripheral blood, taken 28 days after the second AZD1222 dose. Receptor source: an adult who received the AZD1222 COVID-19 vaccine.

The rearrangement links TRBV28 to TRBJ2-3; maybe TRBD2 (6 bases). V was clipped by 8 bases and J by 8 bases, with 11 bases between them. CDR3 length equals 11 residues. Germline V gene lookup returns CDR1 MDHEN and CDR2 SYDVKM. CDR3 bases: TGTGCCAGCTCGATGGAGGGTACGCAGTATTTT. Residues: CASSMEGTQYF. Full variable domain (outside the CDR3, taken from reference TRBV28 and TRBJ2-3): DVKVTQSSRYLVKRTGEKVFLECVQDMDHENMFWYRQDPGLGLRLIYFSYDVKMKEKGDIPEGYSVSREKKERFSLILESASTNQTSMYLCASSMEGTQYFGPGTRLTVL.

The chain carries TRBV6-1 and TRBJ2-5; perhaps TRBD1 as D (7 bases). The CDR3 has 15 amino acids. Trimming took 1 base from V and 5 from J, leaving 14 bases between them. Germline CDR1 and CDR2: MNHNS and SASEGT. This CDR3 is CASSEGVSGGETQYF. Written as DNA, the CDR3 is TGTGCCAGCAGTGAAGGTGTGTCAGGGGGGGAGACCCAGTACTTC.

The chain links TRBV12-5 to TRBJ2-3; the match to TRBD1 covers 8 bases. The V and J ends lost 5 bases and 4 bases, in that order; junction bases with no gene match: 5. Germline CDR1 reads LGHNT; CDR2 reads FRNRAP. This CDR3 has 14 residues. Here the CDR3 reads CASGLRTGSDTQYF. For the CDR3, the DNA is TGTGCTAGTGGTCTCCGGACAGGGTCAGATACGCAGTATTTT.

The count of this clone is one. This chain uses TRBV7-9 with TRBJ2-3; 7 bases line up with TRBD1. The CDR3 is 15 amino acids. Losses at the gene ends were 1 base for V and 1 base for J; bases not matched to a gene: 2. Looked up from germline, CDR1 is SEHNR and CDR2 is FQNEAQ (reference sequence). CDR3: CASSLVGTGTDTQYF. The CDR3 bases are TGTGCCAGCAGCTTAGTAGGGACAGGCACAGATACGCAGTATTTT.

The J gene is TRBJ2-2, the V gene TRBV18, with 10 bases fitting TRBD1. The junction had 4 bases not matched to a gene; V was cut back by 0 bases and J by 0 bases. The CDR3 spans 18 residues. Germline V CDR1 and CDR2: KGHSH, LQKENI. CDR3 residues: CASSPPGGQGSNTGELFF. For the CDR3, the DNA is TGTGCCAGCTCACCACCAGGGGGACAGGGGTCGAACACCGGGGAGCTGTTTTTT.

The chain recombines TRBV4-1 with TRBJ1-6; D might be TRBD1 (6 bases). V dropped 0 bases and J dropped 10 bases, with 22 bases sitting between them. CDR3 size: 18 residues. Germline V gene lookup returns CDR1 MGHRA and CDR2 YSYEKL. The CDR3 DNA reads as TGCGCCAGCAGCCAAGATGGGGGGAGGACAGAGATTCTCTCACCCCTCCACTTT. As protein: CASSQDGGRTEILSPLHF.

The chain recombines TRBV7-2 with TRBJ1-2; no clear D gene. There are 15 residues in the CDR3. V lost 4 bases and J 5 bases, leaving 17 bases between the germline ends. Germline assignment: CDR1 SGHTA and CDR2 FQGNSA. The CDR3 here is CASSSAPTDSYGYTF. The DNA of the CDR3 is TGTGCCAGCAGCTCGGCCCCGACGGATTCTTATGGCTACACCTTC.

This chain uses TRBV5-1 with TRBJ1-1; perhaps TRBD1 as D (6 bases). The CDR3 consists of 15 residues. Trimming cost V 4 bases and J 1 base, with 14 bases left between them. CDR1 SGHRS and CDR2 YFSETQ come from the germline V gene. The CDR3: CASSLHRVGNTEAFF. CDR3 coding DNA: TGCGCCAGCAGCCTGCACAGGGTAGGGAACACTGAAGCTTTCTTT.

V is TRBV25-1 and J is TRBJ1-5; D unresolved. Germline V gives CDR1 MGHDK, CDR2 SYGVNS. The CDR3 runs to 12 residues. V dropped 0 bases and J dropped 7 bases, with 4 bases sitting between them. The CDR3 nucleotides are TGTGCCAGCAGTGAATACGACCAGCCCCAGCATTTT. Its protein product is CASSEYDQPQHF.

This chain uses TRBV27 with TRBJ1-5; 7 bases match TRBD1. Germline V gene data show CDR1 as MNHEY and CDR2 as SMNVEV (reference sequence). The V and J ends lost 8 bases and 7 bases, in that order; junction bases with no gene match: 11. The CDR3 extends over 14 amino acids. CDR3 DNA sequence: TGTGCCAGCCAAAGTTGGCAAGGGGGCCAGCCCCAGCATTTT. Amino acid sequence: CASQSWQGGQPQHF.

The chain recombines TRBV7-8 with TRBJ2-5; 14 nucleotides match TRBD2. V shed 0 bases and J 0 bases; nucleotides not matched to a gene: 6. The CDR3 sequence is 19 residues long. Per germline, CDR1 SGHVS and CDR2 FQNEAQ. CDR3 residues: CASSLAGLAGGPYQETQYF. The CDR3 nucleotides are TGTGCCAGCAGCTTAGCAGGACTAGCGGGGGGACCATACCAAGAGACCCAGTACTTC.

The chain uses TRBV19 and TRBJ1-5; D unclear. This CDR3 contains 15 residues. Looked up from germline, CDR1 is LNHDA and CDR2 is SQIVND (reference sequence). V was clipped by 3 bases and J by 0 bases, with 9 bases between them. CDR3 in amino acids: CASSIGRYSNQPQHF. For the CDR3, the DNA is TGTGCCAGTAGTATCGGCAGGTATAGCAATCAGCCCCAGCATTTT.

There are a few counts of this clone. The chain carries TRBV12-3 or TRBV12-4 and TRBJ1-6, with 7 nucleotides matching TRBD1. This CDR3 is 13 amino acids long. With 6 bases clipped from V and 10 bases from J, the junction kept 6 bases outside the gene matches. CDR3 coding DNA: TGTGCCAGCAGATCGACAGGGACCTCACCCCTCCACTTT. It specifies CASRSTGTSPLHF.

CDR3 sequence reads: CASSGWDRVSAFF. The CDR3 DNA reads TGTGCCAGCTCAGGATGGGACAGGGTATCAGCTTTCTTT. The chain is built from TRBV18 and TRBJ1-1, with 9 bases fitting TRBD1. From germline, CDR1 is KGHSH and CDR2 LQKENI. The CDR3 length is 13 residues. V trimming: 5 bases; J trimming: 10 bases; junction bases outside the gene matches: 8. Together with reference TRBV18 and TRBJ1-1, the CDR3 gives the full variable domain: NAGVMQNPRHLVRRRGQEARLRCSPMKGHSHVYWYRQLPEEGLKFMVYLQKENIIDESGMPKERFSAEFPKEGPSILRIQQVVRGDSAAYFCASSGWDRVSAFFGQGTRLTVV.

V and J are TRBV3-1 (or the pseudogene TRBV3-2) and TRBJ2-2; no reliable D call. V lost 2 bases, J lost 3 bases, and 7 bases lay in between. The CDR3 runs to 14 residues. The V gene's germline CDR1 is LGHDT and CDR2 YNNKEL (reference sequence). The CDR3 nucleotides are TGTGCCAGCAGCCAATCAGGAGACACCGGGGAGCTGTTTTTT. Protein: CASSQSGDTGELFF.

The rearrangement joins TRBV2 to TRBJ1-6, with 7 bases that match TRBD1. CDR1 is SNHLY and CDR2 is FYNNEI in the germline V gene. The CDR3 covers 13 residues. Losses at the gene ends were 10 bases for V and 5 bases for J; bases not matched to a gene: 5. The CDR3 DNA sequence: TGTGCCACCCAGGGGGATCATAATTCACCCCTCCACTTT. Translating it yields CATQGDHNSPLHF.

The rearrangement joins TRBV9 to TRBJ2-3; 10 nucleotides match TRBD2. In germline, CDR1 is SGDLS, CDR2 YYNGEE. CDR3 length: 15 residues. With 2 bases clipped from V and 4 bases from J, the junction kept 4 bases outside the gene matches. For the CDR3, the DNA is TGTGCCAGCAGCGTTAGCGGGGGGCGGGCAGATACGCAGTATTTT. Translating it yields CASSVSGGRADTQYF.

The V call is TRBV5-1, the J call TRBJ2-2; no clear D. Germline V gives CDR1 SGHRS, CDR2 YFSETQ. With 6 bases removed from V and 0 bases from J, the gap between germline ends came to 12 bases. This CDR3 region has 15 residues. CDR3 in DNA: TGCGCCAGCAACTCTAGGCCTGCGAACACCGGGGAGCTGTTTTTT. Its protein product is CASNSRPANTGELFF.

V and J are TRBV15 and TRBJ1-1; 8 bases agree with TRBD1. This CDR3 has 14 amino acids. CDR1 and CDR2 (germline): LNHNV, YYDKDF (reference sequence). The ends lost 3 bases at V and 1 base at J; junction bases unmatched: 1. The CDR3 DNA is TGTGCCACCAGCAGGGGACAGGCGAACACTGAAGCTTTCTTT. Its protein is CATSRGQANTEAFF.

The rearrangement joins TRBV14 to TRBJ1-2; no firm D call. Germline loops: CDR1 SGHDN, CDR2 FVKESK. The germline V and J ends were trimmed by 1 base and 6 bases, with 12 bases remaining between them. The CDR3 extends over 14 amino acids. CDR3 loop: CASSQAAAVDGYTF. In nucleotides, the CDR3 is TGTGCCAGCAGCCAAGCCGCGGCAGTCGATGGCTACACCTTC.

The V call is TRBV5-1, the J call TRBJ2-7; D unresolved. Trimming removed 2 bases at V and 0 bases at J, with 6 bases between. Germline CDR1 SGHRS, CDR2 YFSETQ. The CDR3 is 13 residues long. The CDR3 nucleotides are TGCGCCAGCAGCTTAATAAGCTCCTACGAGCAGTACTTC. Translated: CASSLISSYEQYF.

This chain joins TRBV11-3 and TRBJ1-1; D uncertain. The CDR3 consists of 13 residues. CDR1 SGHNT and CDR2 YENEEA come from the germline V gene. Deletions cut 3 bases from V and 4 bases from J, with 9 bases between. CDR3 DNA sequence: TGTGCCAGCAGCTTGGAGGTTTCCACTGAAGCTTTCTTT. Protein: CASSLEVSTEAFF. Variable domain in full (rest from reference TRBV11-3 and TRBJ1-1): EAGVVQSPRYKIIEKKQPVAFWCNPISGHNTLYWYLQNLGQGPELLIRYENEEAVDDSQLPKDRFSAERLKGVDSTLKIQPAELGDSAVYLCASSLEVSTEAFFGQGTRLTVV.

The chain recombines TRBV7-8 with TRBJ2-6; D gene uncertain. Per germline, CDR1 SGHVS and CDR2 FQNEAQ. The CDR3 consists of 13 residues. Trimming took 0 bases from V and 12 from J, leaving 9 bases between them. CDR3 in DNA: TGTGCCAGCAGCTTAGCCCTAGGGATCGTCCTGACTTTC. Protein: CASSLALGIVLTF.

The chain uses TRBV13 and TRBJ2-5; no definite D call. The ends were cut back, 2 bases at V and 1 base at J, with 5 bases in the middle. The CDR3 is 13 amino acids. Looked up from germline, CDR1 is PRHDT and CDR2 is FYEKMQ (reference sequence). The DNA for the CDR3 is TGTGCCAGCAGCTTATGGACCCAAGAGACCCAGTACTTC. Translation gives CASSLWTQETQYF.

This clone was seen at least ten times. CDR3 sequence: CASSQHGLANYGYTF. The CDR3 DNA is TGTGCCAGCAGCCAACACGGATTGGCAAACTATGGCTACACCTTC. This sequence joins TRBV3-1 (or the pseudogene TRBV3-2) and TRBJ1-2; no clear D gene. The V end lost 2 bases, the J end lost 2 bases, and 12 bases lay between the germline ends. Germline CDR1 reads LGHDT; CDR2 reads YNNKEL (reference sequence). CDR3 length: 15 amino acids.

V is TRBV6-5 and J is TRBJ1-1; 7 bases fit TRBD1. Unmatched junction bases numbered 5, after V lost 6 bases and J lost 1 base. There are 14 residues in the CDR3. Germline values: CDR1 MNHEY, CDR2 SVGAGI. CDR3 residues: CASRETGRNTEAFF. The CDR3 DNA is TGTGCCAGCAGGGAGACAGGGAGGAACACTGAAGCTTTCTTT.

This chain links TRBV2 with TRBJ1-2, with D maybe TRBD1 (5 bases). Germline loops: CDR1 SNHLY, CDR2 FYNNEI. CDR3 length: 14 amino acids. Trimming stripped 3 bases from V and 0 bases from J, with 8 bases between. CDR3 bases: TGTGCCAGCAGTGAGGCAGGGACTAACTATGGCTACACCTTC. Protein product: CASSEAGTNYGYTF.